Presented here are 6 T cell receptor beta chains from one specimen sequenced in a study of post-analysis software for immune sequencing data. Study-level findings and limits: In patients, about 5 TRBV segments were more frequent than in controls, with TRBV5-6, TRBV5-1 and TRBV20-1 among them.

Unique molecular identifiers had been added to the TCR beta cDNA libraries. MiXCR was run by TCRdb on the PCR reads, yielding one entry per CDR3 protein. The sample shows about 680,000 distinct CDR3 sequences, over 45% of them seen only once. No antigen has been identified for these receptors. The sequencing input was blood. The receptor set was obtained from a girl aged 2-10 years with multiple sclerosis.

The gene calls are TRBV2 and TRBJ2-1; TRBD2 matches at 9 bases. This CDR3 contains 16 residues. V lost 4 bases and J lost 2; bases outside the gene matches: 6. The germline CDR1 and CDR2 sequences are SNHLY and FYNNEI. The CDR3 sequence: CASSARSSGTYNEQFF. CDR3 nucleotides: TGTGCCAGCAGTGCTAGGTCTAGCGGGACCTACAATGAGCAGTTCTTC.

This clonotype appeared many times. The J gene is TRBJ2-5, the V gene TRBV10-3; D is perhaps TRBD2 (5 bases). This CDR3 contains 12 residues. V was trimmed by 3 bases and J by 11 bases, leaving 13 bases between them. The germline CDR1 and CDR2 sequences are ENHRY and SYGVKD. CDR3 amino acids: CAISDMSWEQYF. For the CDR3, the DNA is TGTGCCATCAGTGATATGTCTTGGGAGCAGTACTTC.

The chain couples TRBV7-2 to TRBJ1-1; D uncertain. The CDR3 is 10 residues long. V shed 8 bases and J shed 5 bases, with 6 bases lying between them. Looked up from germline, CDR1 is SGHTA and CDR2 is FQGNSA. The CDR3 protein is CASGRTEAFF. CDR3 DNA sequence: TGTGCCAGCGGGAGGACTGAAGCTTTCTTT.

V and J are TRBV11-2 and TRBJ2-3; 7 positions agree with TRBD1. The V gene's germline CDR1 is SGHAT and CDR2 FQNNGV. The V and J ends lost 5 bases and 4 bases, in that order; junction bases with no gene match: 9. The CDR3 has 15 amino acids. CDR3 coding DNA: TGTGCCAGCAGCCAACGACAGGGAATCGCAGATACGCAGTATTTT. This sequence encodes CASSQRQGIADTQYF.

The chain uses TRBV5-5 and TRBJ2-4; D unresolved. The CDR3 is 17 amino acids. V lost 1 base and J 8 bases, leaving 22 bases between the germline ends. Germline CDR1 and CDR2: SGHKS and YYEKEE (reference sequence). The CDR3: CASSLTWVRSSGDIQYF. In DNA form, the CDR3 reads TGTGCCAGCAGCTTGACCTGGGTGCGATCTTCTGGGGACATTCAGTACTTC.

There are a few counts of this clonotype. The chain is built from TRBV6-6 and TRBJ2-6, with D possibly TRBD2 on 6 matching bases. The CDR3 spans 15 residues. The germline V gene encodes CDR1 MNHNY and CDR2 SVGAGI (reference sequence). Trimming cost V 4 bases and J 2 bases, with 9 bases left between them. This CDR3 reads CASSSREAGANVLTF. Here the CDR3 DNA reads TGTGCCAGCAGTTCCAGGGAGGCTGGGGCCAACGTCCTGACTTTC.